This T cell receptor beta chain is drawn from a study of cytomegalovirus exposure and HLA in healthy donors. This PCR relied on a set of 60 Vbeta primers and 13 Jbeta primers. Some clones are missing from TCRdb's copy, which holds only in-frame ones; the method was immunoSEQ multiplex PCR. The sample yields over 85,000 clones, around 82% seen once. Unmatched junction bases numbered 7, after V lost 8 bases and J lost 2 bases. The CDR3 has 13 amino acids. CDR1 is SQVTM and CDR2 is ANQGSEA in the germline V gene. The rearrangement uses TRBV29-1 and TRBJ1-2; the match to TRBD1 covers 8 bases. The source material was PBMCs. This receptor was taken from a man aged 35 to 55 in good health and CMV-seropositive. CDR3 protein: CSSAGGENYGYTF. In DNA, the CDR3 is TGCAGCTCCGCAGGGGGCGAAAACTATGGCTACACCTTC.